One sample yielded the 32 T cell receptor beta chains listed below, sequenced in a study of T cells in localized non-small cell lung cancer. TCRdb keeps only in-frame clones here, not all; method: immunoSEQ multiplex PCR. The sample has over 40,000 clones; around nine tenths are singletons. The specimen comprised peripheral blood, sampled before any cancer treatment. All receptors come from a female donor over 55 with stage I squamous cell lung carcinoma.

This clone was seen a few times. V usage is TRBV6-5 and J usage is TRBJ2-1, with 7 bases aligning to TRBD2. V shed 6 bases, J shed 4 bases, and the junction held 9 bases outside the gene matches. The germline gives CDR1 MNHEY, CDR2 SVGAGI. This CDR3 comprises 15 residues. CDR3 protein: CASSLDEREYNEQFF. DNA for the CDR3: TGTGCCAGCAGCCTCGACGAGCGGGAATACAATGAGCAGTTCTTC.

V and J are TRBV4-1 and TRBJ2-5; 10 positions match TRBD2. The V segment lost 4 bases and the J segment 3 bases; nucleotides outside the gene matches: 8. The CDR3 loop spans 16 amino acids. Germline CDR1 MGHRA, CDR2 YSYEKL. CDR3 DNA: TGCGCCAGCAGCCCCATAGCGGGAGGATTAGAAGAGACCCAGTACTTC. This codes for CASSPIAGGLEETQYF.

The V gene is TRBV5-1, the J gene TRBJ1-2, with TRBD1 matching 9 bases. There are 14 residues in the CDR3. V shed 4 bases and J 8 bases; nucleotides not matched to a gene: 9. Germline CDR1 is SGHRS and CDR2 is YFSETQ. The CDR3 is CASSLGTGWKGYTF. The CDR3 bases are TGCGCCAGCAGCCTGGGGACAGGGTGGAAGGGCTACACCTTC.

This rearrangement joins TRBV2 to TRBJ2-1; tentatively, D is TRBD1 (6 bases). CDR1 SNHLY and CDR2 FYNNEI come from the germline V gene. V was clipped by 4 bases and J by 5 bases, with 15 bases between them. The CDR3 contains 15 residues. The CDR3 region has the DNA TGTGCCAGCAGTGGGGGGACACCTTGGCACAATGAGCAGTTCTTC. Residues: CASSGGTPWHNEQFF.

CDR3 residues: CASIVGQGIDTQYF. CDR3 DNA sequence: TGTGCCAGCATCGTTGGTCAGGGGATAGATACGCAGTATTTT. The chain combines TRBV2 with TRBJ2-3; D is perhaps TRBD1 (6 bases). Per germline, CDR1 SNHLY and CDR2 FYNNEI. This CDR3 comprises 14 residues. V was clipped by 7 bases and J by 5 bases, with 16 bases between them.

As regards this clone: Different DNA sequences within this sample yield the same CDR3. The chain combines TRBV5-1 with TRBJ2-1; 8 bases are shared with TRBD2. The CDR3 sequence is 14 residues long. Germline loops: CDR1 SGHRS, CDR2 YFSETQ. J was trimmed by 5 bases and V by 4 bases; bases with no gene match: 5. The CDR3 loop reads CASSPGTSHNEQFF. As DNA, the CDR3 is TGCGCCAGCAGCCCCGGGACTAGTCACAATGAGCAGTTCTTC.

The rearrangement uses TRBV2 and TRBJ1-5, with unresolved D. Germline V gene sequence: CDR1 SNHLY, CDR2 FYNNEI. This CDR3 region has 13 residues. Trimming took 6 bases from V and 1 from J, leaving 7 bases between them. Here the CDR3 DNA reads TGTGCCAGCAGCATCCTGAGCAATCAGCCCCAGCATTTT. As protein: CASSILSNQPQHF.

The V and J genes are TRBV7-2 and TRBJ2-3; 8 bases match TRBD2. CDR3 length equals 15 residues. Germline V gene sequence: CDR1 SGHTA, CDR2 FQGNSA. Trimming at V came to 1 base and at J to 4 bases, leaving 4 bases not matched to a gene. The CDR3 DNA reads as TGTGCCAGCAGCTTAGATCCGGGGGGGGCAGATACGCAGTATTTT. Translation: CASSLDPGGADTQYF.

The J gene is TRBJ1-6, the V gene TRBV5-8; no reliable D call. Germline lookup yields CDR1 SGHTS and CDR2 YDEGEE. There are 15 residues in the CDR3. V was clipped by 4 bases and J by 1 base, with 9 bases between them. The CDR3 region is CASSPLGSYNSPLHF. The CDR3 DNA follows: TGTGCCAGCAGCCCTCTGGGTTCCTATAATTCACCCCTCCACTTT.

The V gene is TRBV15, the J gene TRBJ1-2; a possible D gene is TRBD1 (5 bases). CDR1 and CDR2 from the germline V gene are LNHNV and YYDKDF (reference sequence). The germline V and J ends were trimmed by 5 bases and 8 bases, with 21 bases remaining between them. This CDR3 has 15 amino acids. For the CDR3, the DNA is TGTGCCACCAGCCGAGGACACCCAAGAGCGGGAGGCTACACCTTC. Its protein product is CATSRGHPRAGGYTF.

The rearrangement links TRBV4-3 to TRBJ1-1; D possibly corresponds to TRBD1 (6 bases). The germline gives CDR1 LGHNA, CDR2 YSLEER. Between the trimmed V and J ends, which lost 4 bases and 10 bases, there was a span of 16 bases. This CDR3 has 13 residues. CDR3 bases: TGCGCCAGCAGCCGGAGCAAGGGGGTCGGAGCTTTCTTT. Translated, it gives CASSRSKGVGAFF.

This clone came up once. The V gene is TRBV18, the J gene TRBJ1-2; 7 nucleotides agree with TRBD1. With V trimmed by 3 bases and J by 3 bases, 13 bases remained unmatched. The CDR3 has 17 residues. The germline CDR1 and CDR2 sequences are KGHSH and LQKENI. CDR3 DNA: TGTGCCAGCTCACCTTCAACCGCAGGGGGTCGTGACTATGGCTACACCTTC. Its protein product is CASSPSTAGGRDYGYTF.

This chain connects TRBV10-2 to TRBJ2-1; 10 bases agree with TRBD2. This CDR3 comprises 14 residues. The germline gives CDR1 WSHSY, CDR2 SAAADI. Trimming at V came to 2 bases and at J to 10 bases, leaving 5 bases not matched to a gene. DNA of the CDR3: TGCGCCAGCAGTGAGAGCGGGAGGGGAAGGGAGCAGTTCTTC. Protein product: CASSESGRGREQFF.

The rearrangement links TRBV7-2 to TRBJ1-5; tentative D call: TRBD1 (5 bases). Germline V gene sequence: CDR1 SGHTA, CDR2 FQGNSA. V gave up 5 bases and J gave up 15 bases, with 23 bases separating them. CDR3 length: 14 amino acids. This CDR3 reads CASSPGDGCQARHF. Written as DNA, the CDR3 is TGTGCCAGCAGCCCGGGGGACGGCTGCCAAGCGAGGCATTTT.

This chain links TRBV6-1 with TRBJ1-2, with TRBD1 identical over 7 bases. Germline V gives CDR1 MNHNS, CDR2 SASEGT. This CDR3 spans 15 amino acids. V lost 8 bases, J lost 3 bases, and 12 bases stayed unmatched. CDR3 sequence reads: CASGRDSQGDYGYTF. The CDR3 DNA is TGTGCCAGCGGAAGGGACAGTCAGGGGGACTATGGCTACACCTTC.

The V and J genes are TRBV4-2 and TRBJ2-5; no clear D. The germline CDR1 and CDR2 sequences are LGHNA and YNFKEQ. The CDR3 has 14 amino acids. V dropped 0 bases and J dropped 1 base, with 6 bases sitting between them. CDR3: CASSQDTSQETQYF. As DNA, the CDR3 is TGTGCCAGCAGCCAAGATACGAGCCAAGAGACCCAGTACTTC.

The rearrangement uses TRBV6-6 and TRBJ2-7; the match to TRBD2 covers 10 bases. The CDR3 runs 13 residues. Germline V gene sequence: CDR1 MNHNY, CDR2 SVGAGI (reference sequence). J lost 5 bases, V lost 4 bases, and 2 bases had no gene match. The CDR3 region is CASSLAGGNEQYF. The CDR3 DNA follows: TGTGCCAGCAGTTTAGCGGGAGGCAACGAGCAGTACTTC.

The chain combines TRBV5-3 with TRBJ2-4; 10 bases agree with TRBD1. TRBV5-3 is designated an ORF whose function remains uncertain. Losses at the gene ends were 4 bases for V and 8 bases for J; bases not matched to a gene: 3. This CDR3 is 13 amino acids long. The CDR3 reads CARSGTGAHIQYF. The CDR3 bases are TGTGCCAGAAGCGGGACAGGGGCGCACATTCAGTACTTC.

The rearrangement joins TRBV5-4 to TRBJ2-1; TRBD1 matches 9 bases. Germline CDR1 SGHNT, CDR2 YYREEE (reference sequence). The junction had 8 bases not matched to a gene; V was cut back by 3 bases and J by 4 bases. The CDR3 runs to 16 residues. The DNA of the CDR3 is TGTGCCAGCAGCTGGACGGGACAGGGTATTTACAATGAGCAGTTCTTC. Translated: CASSWTGQGIYNEQFF.

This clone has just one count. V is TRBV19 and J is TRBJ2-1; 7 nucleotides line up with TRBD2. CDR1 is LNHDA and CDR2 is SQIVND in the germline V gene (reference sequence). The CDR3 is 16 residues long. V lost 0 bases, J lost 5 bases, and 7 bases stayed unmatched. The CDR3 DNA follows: TGTGCCAGTAGTATAGAAACCGGGACTACCAACAATGAGCAGTTCTTC. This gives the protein CASSIETGTTNNEQFF.

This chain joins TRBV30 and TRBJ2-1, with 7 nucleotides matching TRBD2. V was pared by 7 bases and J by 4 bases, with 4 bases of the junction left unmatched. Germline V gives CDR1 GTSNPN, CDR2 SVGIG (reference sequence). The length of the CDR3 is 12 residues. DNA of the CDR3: TGTGCCTTATCTAGCGGTTACAATGAGCAGTTCTTC. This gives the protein CALSSGYNEQFF.

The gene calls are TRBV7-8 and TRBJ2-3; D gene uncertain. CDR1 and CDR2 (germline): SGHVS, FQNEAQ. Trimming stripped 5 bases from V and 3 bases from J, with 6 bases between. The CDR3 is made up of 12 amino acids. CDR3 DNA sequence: TGTGCCAGCAGCCGTAATACAGATACGCAGTATTTT. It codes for CASSRNTDTQYF.

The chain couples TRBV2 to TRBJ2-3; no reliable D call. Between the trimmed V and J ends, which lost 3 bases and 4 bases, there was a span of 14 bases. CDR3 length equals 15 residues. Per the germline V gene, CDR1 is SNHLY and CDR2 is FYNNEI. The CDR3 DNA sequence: TGTGCCAGCAGTGAGCTTGGTTGGGGTTCAGATACGCAGTATTTT. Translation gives CASSELGWGSDTQYF.

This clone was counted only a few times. For the CDR3, the DNA is TGTGCCAGCACCCTTCGGGGTGAAGCTTTCTTT. Residues: CASTLRGEAFF. This chain joins TRBV2 and TRBJ1-1; no definite D call. There are 11 residues in the CDR3. From germline, CDR1 is SNHLY and CDR2 FYNNEI. Deletions cut 7 bases from V and 7 bases from J, with 10 bases between.

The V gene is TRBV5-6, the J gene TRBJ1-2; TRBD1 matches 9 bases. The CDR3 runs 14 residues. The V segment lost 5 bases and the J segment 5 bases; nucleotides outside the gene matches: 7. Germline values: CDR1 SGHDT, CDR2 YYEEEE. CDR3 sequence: CASSRTGARYGYTF. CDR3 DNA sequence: TGTGCCAGCAGTAGGACAGGGGCTCGGTATGGCTACACCTTC.

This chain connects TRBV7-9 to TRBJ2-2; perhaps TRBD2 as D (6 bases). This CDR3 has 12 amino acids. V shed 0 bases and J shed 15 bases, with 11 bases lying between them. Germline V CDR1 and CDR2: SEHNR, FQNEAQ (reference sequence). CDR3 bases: TGTGCCAGCAGCTTAGCGCGGGGCGAGGTGTTTTTT. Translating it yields CASSLARGEVFF.

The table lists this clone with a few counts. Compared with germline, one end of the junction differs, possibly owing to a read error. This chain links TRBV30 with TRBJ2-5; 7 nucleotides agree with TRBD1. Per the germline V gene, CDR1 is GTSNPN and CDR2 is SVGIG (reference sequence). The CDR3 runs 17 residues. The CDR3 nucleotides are TGTGCCTGGAGTGCCCAACCGGGACAGAAGCCAAGAGAGGCCCAGTACTTC. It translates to CAWSAQPGQKPREAQYF.

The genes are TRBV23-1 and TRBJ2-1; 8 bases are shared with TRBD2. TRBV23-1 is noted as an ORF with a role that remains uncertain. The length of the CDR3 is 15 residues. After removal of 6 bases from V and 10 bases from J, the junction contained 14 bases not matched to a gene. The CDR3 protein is CASRDKREFGGEQFF. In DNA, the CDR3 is TGCGCCAGCAGGGATAAGCGGGAGTTCGGGGGAGAGCAGTTCTTC.

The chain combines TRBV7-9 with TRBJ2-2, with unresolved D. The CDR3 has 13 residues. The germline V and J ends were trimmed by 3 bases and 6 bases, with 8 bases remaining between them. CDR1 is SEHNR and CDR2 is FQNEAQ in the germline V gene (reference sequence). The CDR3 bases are TGTGCCAGCAGCTTGACGGCCCCCGGGGAGCTGTTTTTT. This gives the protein CASSLTAPGELFF.

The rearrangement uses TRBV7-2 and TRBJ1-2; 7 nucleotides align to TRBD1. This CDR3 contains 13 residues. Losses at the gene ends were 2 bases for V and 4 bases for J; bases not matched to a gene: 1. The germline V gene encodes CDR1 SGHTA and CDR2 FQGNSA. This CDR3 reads CASSLNRGYGYTF. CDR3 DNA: TGTGCCAGCAGCTTAAACAGGGGCTATGGCTACACCTTC.

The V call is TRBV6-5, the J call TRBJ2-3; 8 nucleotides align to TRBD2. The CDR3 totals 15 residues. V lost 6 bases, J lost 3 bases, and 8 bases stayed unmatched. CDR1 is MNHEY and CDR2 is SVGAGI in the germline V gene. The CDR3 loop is CASSDSGIGTDTQYF. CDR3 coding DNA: TGTGCCAGCAGCGATAGCGGGATTGGGACAGATACGCAGTATTTT.

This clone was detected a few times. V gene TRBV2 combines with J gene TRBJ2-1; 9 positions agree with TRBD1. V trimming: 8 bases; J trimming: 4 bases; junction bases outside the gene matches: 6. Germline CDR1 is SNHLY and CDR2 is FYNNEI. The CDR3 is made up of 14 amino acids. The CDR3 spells CASSGTGSYNEQFF. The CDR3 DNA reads TGTGCCAGCTCCGGGACAGGGAGTTACAATGAGCAGTTCTTC.